This TCR beta chain was recorded in a study of T cell changes during pregnancy in multiple sclerosis. TCRdb keeps only in-frame clones here, not all; method: immunoSEQ multiplex PCR. The data show around 61,000 clones, 80% to 90% seen once. In germline, CDR1 is GTSNPN, CDR2 SVGIG (reference sequence). V was shortened by 2 bases and J by 1 base, with 9 bases between the two germline ends. The CDR3 is 14 amino acids. The sequenced material came from peripheral blood from another person, used as feeder cells. The V call is TRBV30, the J call TRBJ1-3; unclear D gene. This TCR was recovered from a human donor whose cells served as feeder cells for cultures in a pregnancy study. CDR3 in amino acids: CAWSLGLSGNTIYF. The CDR3 region has the DNA TGTGCCTGGAGTCTCGGACTTTCTGGAAACACCATATATTTT.